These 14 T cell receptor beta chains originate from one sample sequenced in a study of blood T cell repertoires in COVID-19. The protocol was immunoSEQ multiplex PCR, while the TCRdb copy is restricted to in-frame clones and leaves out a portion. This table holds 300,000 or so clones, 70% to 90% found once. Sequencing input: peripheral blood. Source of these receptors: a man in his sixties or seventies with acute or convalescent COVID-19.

CDR3 protein: CASSYNRGPGTEAFF. CDR3 nucleotides: TGTGCCAGCAGTTACAACAGGGGGCCGGGCACTGAAGCTTTCTTT. V is TRBV6-5 and J is TRBJ1-1, with 9 bases fitting TRBD1. Germline V gives CDR1 MNHEY, CDR2 SVGAGI. J lost 4 bases, V lost 2 bases, and 5 bases had no gene match. The CDR3 runs to 15 residues.

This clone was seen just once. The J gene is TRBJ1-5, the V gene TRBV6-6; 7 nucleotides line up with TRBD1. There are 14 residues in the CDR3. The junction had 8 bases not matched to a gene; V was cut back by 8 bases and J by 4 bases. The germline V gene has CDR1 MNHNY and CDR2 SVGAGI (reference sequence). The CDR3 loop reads CASFKQGRNQPQHF. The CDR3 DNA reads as TGTGCCAGCTTTAAACAGGGGCGGAATCAGCCCCAGCATTTT.

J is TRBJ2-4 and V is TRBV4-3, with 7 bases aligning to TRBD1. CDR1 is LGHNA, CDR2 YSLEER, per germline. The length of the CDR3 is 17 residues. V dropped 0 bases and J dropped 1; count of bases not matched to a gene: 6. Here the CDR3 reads CASSQDWTGSAKNIQYF. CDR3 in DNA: TGCGCCAGCAGCCAAGACTGGACAGGCTCGGCCAAAAACATTCAGTACTTC.

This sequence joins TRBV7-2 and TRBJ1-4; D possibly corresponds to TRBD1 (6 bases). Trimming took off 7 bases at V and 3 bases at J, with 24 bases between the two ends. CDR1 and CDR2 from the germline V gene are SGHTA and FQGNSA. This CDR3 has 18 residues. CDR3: CASTPYAGTISANEKLFF. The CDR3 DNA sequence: TGTGCCAGCACACCTTACGCCGGGACAATAAGTGCTAATGAAAAACTGTTTTTT. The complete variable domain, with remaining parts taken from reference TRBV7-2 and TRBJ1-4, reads GAGVSQSPSNKVTEKGKDVELRCDPISGHTALYWYRQSLGQGLEFLIYFQGNSAPDKSGLPSDRFSAERTGGSVSTLTIQRTQQEDSAVYLCASTPYAGTISANEKLFFGSGTQLSVL.

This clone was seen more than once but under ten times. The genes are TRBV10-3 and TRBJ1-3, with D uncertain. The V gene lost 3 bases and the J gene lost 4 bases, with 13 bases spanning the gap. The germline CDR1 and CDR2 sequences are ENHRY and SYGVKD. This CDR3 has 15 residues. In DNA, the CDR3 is TGTGCCATCAGTGATCCCAGTAAAGTGGGAAACACCATATATTTT. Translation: CAISDPSKVGNTIYF.

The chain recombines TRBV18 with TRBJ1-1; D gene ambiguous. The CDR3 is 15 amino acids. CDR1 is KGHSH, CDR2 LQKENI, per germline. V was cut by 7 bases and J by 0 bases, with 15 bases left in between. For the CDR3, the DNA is TGTGCCAGCTGGGCAGGCCAATCTATGAACACTGAAGCTTTCTTT. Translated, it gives CASWAGQSMNTEAFF.

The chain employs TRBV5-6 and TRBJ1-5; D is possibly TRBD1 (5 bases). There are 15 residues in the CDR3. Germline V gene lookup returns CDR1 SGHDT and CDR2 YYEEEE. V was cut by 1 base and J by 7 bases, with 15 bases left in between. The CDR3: CASSLRNRGGQPQHF. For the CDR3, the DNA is TGTGCCAGCAGCTTGAGGAATAGGGGTGGCCAGCCCCAGCATTTT.

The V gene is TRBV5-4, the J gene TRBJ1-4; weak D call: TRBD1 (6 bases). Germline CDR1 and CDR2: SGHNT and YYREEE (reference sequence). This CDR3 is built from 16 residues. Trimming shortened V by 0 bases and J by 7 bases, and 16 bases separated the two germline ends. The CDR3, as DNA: TGTGCCAGCAGCTTGGGTACAGGGCGTATGGGTGAAAAACTGTTTTTT. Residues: CASSLGTGRMGEKLFF.

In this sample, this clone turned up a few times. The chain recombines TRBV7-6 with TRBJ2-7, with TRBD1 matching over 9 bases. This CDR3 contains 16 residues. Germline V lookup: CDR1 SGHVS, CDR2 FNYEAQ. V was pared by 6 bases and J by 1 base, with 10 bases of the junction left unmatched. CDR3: CASRQTGTGPSYEQYF. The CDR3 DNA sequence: TGTGCCAGCAGACAAACCGGGACAGGGCCTTCCTACGAGCAGTACTTC.

CDR3 in amino acids: CASSRDRSFTDTQYF. CDR3 DNA: TGTGCCAGCAGTCGGGACAGAAGCTTCACAGATACGCAGTATTTT. The gene calls are TRBV5-6 and TRBJ2-3; 7 nucleotides match TRBD1. The germline V gene encodes CDR1 SGHDT and CDR2 YYEEEE. The CDR3 is 15 residues long. J lost 2 bases, V lost 5 bases, and 8 bases had no gene match.

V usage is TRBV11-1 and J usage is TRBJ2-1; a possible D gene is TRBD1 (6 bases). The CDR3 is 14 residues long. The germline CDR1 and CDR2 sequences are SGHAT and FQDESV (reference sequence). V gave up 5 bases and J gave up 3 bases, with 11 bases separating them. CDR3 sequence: CASSLGTHYNEQFF. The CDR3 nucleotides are TGTGCCAGCAGCCTCGGGACACACTACAATGAGCAGTTCTTC.

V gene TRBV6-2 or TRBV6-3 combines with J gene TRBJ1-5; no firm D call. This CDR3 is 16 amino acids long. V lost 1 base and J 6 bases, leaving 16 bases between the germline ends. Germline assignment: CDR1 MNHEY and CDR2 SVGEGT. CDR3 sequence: CASSYWKGTGSQPQHF. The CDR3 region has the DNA TGTGCCAGCAGTTACTGGAAGGGAACGGGGAGTCAGCCCCAGCATTTT.

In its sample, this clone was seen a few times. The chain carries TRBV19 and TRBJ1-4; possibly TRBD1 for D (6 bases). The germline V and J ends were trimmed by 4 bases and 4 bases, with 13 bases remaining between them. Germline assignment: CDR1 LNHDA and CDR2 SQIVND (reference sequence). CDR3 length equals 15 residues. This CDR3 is CASSKTGQYNEKLFF. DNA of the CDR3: TGTGCCAGTAGTAAGACCGGACAGTATAATGAAAAACTGTTTTTT.

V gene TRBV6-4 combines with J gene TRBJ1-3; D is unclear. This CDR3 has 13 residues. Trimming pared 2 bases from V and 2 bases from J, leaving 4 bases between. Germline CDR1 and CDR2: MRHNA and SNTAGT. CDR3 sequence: CASSDGPGNTIYF. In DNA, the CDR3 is TGTGCCAGCAGTGACGGGCCTGGAAACACCATATATTTT.